The present T cell receptor (beta chain) was sequenced within a study of OX40 agonist ivuxolimab in advanced cancers. Overall study context: Earlier anti-PD-1, anti-PD-L1 or anti-CTLA-4 therapy was permitted; over 35% had received some.

This table comes from immunoSEQ multiplex PCR, and its TCRdb copy is limited to in-frame clones, with some not included. The table has 75,000 to 90,000 clones, 85% to 95% seen once. Between the trimmed V and J ends, which lost 6 bases and 4 bases, there was a span of 6 bases. The CDR3 has 11 residues. Germline CDR1 reads ENHRY; CDR2 reads SYGVKD. The sample was CD4+ or CD8+ T cells sorted from blood, taken in a trial of the OX40 agonist ivuxolimab. This receptor was identified in an adult with an advanced solid tumor such as melanoma, head and neck, liver or kidney cancer. The V call is TRBV10-3, the J call TRBJ1-1; D is unresolved. The CDR3 DNA reads as TGTGCCATCAGGGGCAGCACTGAAGCTTTCTTT. Its protein product is CAIRGSTEAFF.